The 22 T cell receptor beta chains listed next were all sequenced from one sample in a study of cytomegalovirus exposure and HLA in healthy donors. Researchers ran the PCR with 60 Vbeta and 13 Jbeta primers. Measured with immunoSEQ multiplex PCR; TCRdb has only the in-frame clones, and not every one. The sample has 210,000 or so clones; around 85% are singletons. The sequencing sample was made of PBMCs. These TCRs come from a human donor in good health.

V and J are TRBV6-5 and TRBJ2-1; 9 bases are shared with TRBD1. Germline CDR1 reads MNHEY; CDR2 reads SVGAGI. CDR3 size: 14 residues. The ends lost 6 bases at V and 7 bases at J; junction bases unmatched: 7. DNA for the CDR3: TGTGCCAGCAGCTGGACAGGGGATGGGAATGAGCAGTTCTTC. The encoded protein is CASSWTGDGNEQFF.

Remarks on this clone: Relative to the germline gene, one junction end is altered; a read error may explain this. Here the CDR3 reads CSSSSHKRFTEAFF. The CDR3 bases are TGTTCCAGCAGCTCCCATAAACGGTTCACTGAAGCTTTCTTT. The V call is TRBV7-9, the J call TRBJ1-1, with D hard to call. This CDR3 spans 14 amino acids. Germline assignment: CDR1 SEHNR and CDR2 FQNEAQ (reference sequence).

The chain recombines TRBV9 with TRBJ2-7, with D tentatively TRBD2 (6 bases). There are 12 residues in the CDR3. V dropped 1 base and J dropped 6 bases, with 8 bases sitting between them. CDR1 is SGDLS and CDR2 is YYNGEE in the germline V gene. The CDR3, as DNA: TGTGCCAGCAGCGTATTCGGGGGCGAGCAGTACTTC. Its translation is CASSVFGGEQYF.

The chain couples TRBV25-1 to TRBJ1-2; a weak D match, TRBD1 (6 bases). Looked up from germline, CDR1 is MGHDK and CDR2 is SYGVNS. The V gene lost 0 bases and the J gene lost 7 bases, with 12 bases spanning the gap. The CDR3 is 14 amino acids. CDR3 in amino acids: CASSEYFEDSGYTF. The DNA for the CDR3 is TGTGCCAGCAGTGAATATTTTGAGGACAGTGGCTACACCTTC.

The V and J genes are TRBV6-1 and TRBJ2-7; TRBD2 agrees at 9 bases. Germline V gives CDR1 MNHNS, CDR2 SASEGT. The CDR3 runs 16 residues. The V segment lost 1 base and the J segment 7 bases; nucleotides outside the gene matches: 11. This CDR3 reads CASSEVGRASGIEQYF. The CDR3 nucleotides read TGTGCCAGCAGTGAAGTGGGCAGAGCTAGCGGGATTGAGCAGTACTTC.

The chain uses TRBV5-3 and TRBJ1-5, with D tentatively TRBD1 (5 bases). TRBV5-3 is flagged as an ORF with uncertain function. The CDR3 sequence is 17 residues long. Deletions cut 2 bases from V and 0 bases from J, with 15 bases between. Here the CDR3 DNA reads TGTGCCAGAAGCTTCCTGGACAATTCGGCTAGCAATCAGCCCCAGCATTTT. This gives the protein CARSFLDNSASNQPQHF.

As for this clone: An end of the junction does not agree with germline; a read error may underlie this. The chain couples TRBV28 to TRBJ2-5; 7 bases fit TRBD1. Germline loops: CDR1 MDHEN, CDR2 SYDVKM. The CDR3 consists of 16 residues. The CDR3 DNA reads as TGTGCCAGCAGTTTCGCTCCCGACAGGGACCAAGGGACCCAGTACTTC. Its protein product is CASSFAPDRDQGTQYF.

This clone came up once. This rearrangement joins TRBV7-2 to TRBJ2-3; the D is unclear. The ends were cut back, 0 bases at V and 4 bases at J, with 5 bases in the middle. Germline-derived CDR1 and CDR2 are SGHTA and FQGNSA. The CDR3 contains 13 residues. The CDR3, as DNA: TGTGCCAGCAGCTTAGCTCGAGCAGATACGCAGTATTTT. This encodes CASSLARADTQYF.

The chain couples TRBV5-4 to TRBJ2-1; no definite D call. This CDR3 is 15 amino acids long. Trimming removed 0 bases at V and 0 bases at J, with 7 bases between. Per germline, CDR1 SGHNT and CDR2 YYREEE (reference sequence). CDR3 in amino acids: CASSLEPTSYNEQFF. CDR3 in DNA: TGTGCCAGCAGCTTGGAGCCCACCTCCTACAATGAGCAGTTCTTC.

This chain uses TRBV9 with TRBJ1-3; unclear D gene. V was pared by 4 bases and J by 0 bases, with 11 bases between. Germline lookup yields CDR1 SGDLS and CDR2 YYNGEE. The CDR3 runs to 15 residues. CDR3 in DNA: TGTGCCAGCAGCACTCAAGAGTACTCTGGAAACACCATATATTTT. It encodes CASSTQEYSGNTIYF.

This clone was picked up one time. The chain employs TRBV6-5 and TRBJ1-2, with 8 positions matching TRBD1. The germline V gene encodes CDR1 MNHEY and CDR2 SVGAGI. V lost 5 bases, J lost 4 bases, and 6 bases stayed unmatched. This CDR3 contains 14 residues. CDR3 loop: CASSTQGVVYGYTF. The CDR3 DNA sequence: TGTGCCAGCAGTACACAGGGGGTTGTCTATGGCTACACCTTC.

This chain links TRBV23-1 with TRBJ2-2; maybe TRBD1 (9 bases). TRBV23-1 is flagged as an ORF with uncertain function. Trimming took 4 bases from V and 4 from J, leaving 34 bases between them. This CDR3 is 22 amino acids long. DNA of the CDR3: TGCGCCAGCAGTCCTACAATTGGGGGACAGGGAAGTAAGCGGGAGTGCACCGGGGAGCTGTTTTTT. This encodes CASSPTIGGQGSKRECTGELFF.

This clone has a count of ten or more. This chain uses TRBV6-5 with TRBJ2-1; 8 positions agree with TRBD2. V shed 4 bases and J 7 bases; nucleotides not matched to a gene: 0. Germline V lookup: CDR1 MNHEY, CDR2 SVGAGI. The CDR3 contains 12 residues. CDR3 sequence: CASSLAGNEQFF. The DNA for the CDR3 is TGTGCCAGCAGTTTAGCGGGAAATGAGCAGTTCTTC.

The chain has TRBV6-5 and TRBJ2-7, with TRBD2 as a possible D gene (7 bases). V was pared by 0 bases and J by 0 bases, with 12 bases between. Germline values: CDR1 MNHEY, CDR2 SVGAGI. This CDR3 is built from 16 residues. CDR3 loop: CASSYSGGGSSYEQYF. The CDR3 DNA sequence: TGTGCCAGCAGTTACTCGGGCGGGGGCTCCTCCTACGAGCAGTACTTC.

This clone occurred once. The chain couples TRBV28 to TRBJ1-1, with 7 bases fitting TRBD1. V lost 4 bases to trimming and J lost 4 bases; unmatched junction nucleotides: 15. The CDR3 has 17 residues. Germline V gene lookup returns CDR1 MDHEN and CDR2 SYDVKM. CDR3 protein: CASSSHSRTGAGTEAFF. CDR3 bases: TGTGCCAGCAGTTCTCATTCTAGGACAGGCGCTGGCACTGAAGCTTTCTTT.

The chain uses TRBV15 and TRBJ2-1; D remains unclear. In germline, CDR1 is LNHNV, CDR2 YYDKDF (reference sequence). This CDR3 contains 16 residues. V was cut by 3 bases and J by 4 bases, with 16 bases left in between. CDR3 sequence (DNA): TGTGCCACCAGCAGGTTTGACTTGAGAGTTTACAATGAGCAGTTCTTC. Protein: CATSRFDLRVYNEQFF.

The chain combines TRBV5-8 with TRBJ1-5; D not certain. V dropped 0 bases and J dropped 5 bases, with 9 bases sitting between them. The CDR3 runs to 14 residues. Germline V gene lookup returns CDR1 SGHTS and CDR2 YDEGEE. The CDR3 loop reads CASSLVARYQPQHF. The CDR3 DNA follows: TGTGCCAGCAGCTTGGTTGCCAGATATCAGCCCCAGCATTTT.

The CDR3 sequence: CASSTQGAPRAREYF. CDR3 nucleotides: TGTGCCAGCAGTACACAGGGGGCGCCGAGGGCCCGGGAGTACTTC. The V and J genes are TRBV2 and TRBJ2-5; 9 bases map to TRBD1. Germline assignment: CDR1 SNHLY and CDR2 FYNNEI. J was trimmed by 12 bases and V by 5 bases; bases with no gene match: 16. CDR3 length: 15 residues.

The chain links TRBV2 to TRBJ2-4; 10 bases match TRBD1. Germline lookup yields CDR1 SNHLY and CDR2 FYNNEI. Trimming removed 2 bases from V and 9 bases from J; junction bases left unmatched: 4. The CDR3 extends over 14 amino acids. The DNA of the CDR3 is TGTGCCAGCAGTGAAATCGGGGACAGGGGCATTCAGTACTTC. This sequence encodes CASSEIGDRGIQYF.

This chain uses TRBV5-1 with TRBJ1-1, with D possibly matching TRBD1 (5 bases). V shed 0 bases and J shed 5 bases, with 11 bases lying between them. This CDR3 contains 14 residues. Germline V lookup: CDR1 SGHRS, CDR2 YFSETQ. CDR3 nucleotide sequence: TGCGCCAGCAGCTTGGAAAGGGGAAGGACTGAAGCTTTCTTT. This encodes CASSLERGRTEAFF.

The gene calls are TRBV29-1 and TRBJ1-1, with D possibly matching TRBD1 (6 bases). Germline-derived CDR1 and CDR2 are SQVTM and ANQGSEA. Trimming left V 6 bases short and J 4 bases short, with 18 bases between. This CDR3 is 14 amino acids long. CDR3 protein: CSVPKDTGSTEAFF. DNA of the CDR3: TGCAGCGTCCCGAAGGATACAGGGAGCACTGAAGCTTTCTTT.

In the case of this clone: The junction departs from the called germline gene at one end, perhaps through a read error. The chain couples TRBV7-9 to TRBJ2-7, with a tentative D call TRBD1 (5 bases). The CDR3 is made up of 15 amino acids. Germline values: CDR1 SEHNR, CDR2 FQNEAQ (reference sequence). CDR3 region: CASTLDAVGPWEQYF. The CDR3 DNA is TGTGCCAGCACCTTAGATGCGGTGGGGCCTTGGGAGCAGTACTTC.